This record concerns one TCR beta chain sequence. Antigen specificity is unknown. This sample is part of a study of shared clonotypes between healthy human individuals. About the study: Used for every donor were three CD4 naive, three CD4 memory, two CD8 naive and one CD8 memory plate. Whole-study results and caveats: All-four-donor shared clonotypes had higher generation probabilities than non-shared clonotypes did. Roughly 5% of naive CD4 clonotypes were common to a handful of donors.

Sequencing was performed with immunoSEQ multiplex PCR; in TCRdb, only in-frame clones are kept and a portion is missing. The sample holds 2.3 million or so clones; over 90% are singletons and the top ten take 0.3% to 0.4%. Naive CD45RA+ and memory CD45RA-negative subsets were split from CD4+ cells. The germline gives CDR1 SQVTM, CDR2 ANQGSEA. The ends were cut back, 6 bases at V and 3 bases at J, with 17 bases in the middle. The CDR3 is 14 residues long. Material: naive CD4+ T cells from PBMCs. Sample subset: CD45RA+ positively selected. The clonotype was recovered from a man aged 18 to 30 in good health. Some clones in this sample may be carry-over from other donors' samples. The rearrangement joins TRBV29-1 to TRBJ1-1; D possibly corresponds to TRBD1 (5 bases). The CDR3 DNA reads as TGCAGCGTGGGGGGGATCTTCGGGGACACTGAAGCTTTCTTT. Translation: CSVGGIFGDTEAFF.